This T cell receptor (beta chain) was found in a study of cytomegalovirus exposure and HLA in healthy donors. This clone came up a few times. Assay used: immunoSEQ multiplex PCR; TCRdb lists only in-frame clones, some missing. The table records about 170,000 clones, roughly nine tenths of them present only once. Germline CDR1 and CDR2: SGHDN and FVKESK. The CDR3 sequence is 16 residues long. Trimming pared 1 base from V and 7 bases from J, leaving 16 bases between. Separate from the 666-subject first cohort, the approximately 120-subject validation cohort was the one that the donors belonged to. The TCR was taken from a woman aged 25-40 years in good health and CMV-seronegative. The sequenced sample consisted of PBMCs. This rearrangement joins TRBV14 to TRBJ2-2; D assignment may be TRBD1 or TRBD2 (6 bases each). For the CDR3, the DNA is TGTGCCAGCAGCCAAGGTTCTCCGGGGGCGAGCGGGGAGCTGTTTTTT. Its translation is CASSQGSPGASGELFF.